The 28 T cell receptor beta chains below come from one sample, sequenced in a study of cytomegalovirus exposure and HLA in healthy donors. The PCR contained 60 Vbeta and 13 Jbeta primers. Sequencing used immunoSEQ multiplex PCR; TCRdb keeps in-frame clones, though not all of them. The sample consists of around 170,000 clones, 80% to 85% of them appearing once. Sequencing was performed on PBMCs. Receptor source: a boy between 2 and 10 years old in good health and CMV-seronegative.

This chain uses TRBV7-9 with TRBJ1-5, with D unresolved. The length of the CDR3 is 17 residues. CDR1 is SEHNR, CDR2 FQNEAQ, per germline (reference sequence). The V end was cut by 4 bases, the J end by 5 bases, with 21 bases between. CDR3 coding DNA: TGTGCCAGCAGCTCCTCCCACCGGGCCCAGGAGGATCAGCCCCAGCATTTT. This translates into CASSSSHRAQEDQPQHF.

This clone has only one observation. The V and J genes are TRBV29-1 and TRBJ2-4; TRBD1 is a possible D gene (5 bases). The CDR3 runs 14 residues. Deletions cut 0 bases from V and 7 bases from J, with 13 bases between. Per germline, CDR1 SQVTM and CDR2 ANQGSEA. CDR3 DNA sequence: TGCAGCGTTGAAGAGTCTGTGCAGGGCAACATTCAGTACTTC. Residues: CSVEESVQGNIQYF.

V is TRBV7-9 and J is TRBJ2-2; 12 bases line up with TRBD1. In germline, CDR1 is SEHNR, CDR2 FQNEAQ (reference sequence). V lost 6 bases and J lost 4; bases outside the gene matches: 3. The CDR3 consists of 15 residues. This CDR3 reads CASRGQGAGTGELFF. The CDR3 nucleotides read TGTGCCAGCAGGGGACAGGGGGCAGGCACCGGGGAGCTGTTTTTT.

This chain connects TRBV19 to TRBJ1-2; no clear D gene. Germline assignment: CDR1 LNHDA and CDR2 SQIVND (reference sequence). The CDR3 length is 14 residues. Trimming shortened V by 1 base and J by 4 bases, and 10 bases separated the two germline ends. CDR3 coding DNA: TGTGCCAGTAGTATAGCGGCCAGGTCCTATGGCTACACCTTC. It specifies CASSIAARSYGYTF.

CDR3 sequence (DNA): TGTGCCAGGAGCGGTTCTGAAGGTGAGCAGTACTTC. It encodes CARSGSEGEQYF. The chain employs TRBV28 and TRBJ2-7; a possible D gene is TRBD2 (5 bases). CDR3 length: 12 amino acids. CDR1 is MDHEN, CDR2 SYDVKM, per germline. Trimming removed 9 bases at V and 7 bases at J, with 16 bases between.

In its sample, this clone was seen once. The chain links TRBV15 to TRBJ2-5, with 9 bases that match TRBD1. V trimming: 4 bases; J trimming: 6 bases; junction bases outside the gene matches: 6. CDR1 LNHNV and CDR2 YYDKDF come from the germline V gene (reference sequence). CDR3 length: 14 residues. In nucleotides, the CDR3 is TGTGCCACCAGCACCGGGACAGGGCGGCAGACCCAGTACTTC. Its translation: CATSTGTGRQTQYF. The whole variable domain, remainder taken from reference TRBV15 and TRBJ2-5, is DAMVIQNPRYQVTQFGKPVTLSCSQTLNHNVMYWYQQKSSQAPKLLFHYYDKDFNNEADTPDNFQSRRPNTSFCFLDIRSPGLGDTAMYLCATSTGTGRQTQYFGPGTRLLVL.

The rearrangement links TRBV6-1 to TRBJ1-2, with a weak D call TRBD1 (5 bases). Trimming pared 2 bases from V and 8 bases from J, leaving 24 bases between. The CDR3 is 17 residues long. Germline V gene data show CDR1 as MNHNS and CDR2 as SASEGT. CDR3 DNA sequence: TGTGCCAGCAGTGAACGGGCGTGGGATACCTTAAAGGGGGGCTACACCTTC. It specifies CASSERAWDTLKGGYTF.

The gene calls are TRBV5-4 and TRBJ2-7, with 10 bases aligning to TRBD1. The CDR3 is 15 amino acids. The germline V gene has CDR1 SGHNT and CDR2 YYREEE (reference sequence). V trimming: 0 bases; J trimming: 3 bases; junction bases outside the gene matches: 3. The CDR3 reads CASSLAGTGDYEQYF. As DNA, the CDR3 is TGTGCCAGCAGCTTGGCCGGGACAGGGGACTACGAGCAGTACTTC.

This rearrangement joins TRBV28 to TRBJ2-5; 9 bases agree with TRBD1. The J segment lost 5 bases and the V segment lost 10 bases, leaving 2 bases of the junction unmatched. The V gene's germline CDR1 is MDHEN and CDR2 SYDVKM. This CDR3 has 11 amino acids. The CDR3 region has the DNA TGTGCCACGGGACAGGGTGAGACCCAGTACTTC. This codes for CATGQGETQYF. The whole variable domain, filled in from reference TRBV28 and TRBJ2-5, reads DVKVTQSSRYLVKRTGEKVFLECVQDMDHENMFWYRQDPGLGLRLIYFSYDVKMKEKGDIPEGYSVSREKKERFSLILESASTNQTSMYLCATGQGETQYFGPGTRLLVL.

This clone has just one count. CDR3 nucleotide sequence: TGCGCCAGCAGCTCGACTAGCGCGGTCACCGGGGAGCTGTTTTTT. It encodes CASSSTSAVTGELFF. The chain is built from TRBV5-1 and TRBJ2-2, with 8 bases aligning to TRBD2. This CDR3 has 15 residues. J gave up 4 bases and V 3 bases, and 5 bases lay outside the gene matches. CDR1 is SGHRS and CDR2 is YFSETQ in the germline V gene.

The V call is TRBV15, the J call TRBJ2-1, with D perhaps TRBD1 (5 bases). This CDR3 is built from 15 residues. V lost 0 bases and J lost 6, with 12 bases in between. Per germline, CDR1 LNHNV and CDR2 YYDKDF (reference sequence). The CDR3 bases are TGTGCCACCAGCAGAGATAGGGGAACGGGCAATGAGCAGTTCTTC. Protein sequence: CATSRDRGTGNEQFF.

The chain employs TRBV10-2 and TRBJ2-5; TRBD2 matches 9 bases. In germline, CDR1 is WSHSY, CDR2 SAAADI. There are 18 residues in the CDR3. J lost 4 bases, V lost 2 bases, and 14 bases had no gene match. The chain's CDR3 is CASSEDGTAGGPGETQYF. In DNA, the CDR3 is TGCGCCAGCAGTGAGGATGGGACGGCGGGAGGGCCAGGAGAGACCCAGTACTTC.

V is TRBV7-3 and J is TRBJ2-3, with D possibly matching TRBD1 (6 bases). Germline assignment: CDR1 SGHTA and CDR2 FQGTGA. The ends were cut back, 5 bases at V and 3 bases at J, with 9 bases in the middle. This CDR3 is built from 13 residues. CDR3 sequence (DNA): TGTGCCAGCAGCCAACAGGGTACAGATACGCAGTATTTT. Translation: CASSQQGTDTQYF. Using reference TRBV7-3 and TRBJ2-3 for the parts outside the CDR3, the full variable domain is GAGVSQTPSNKVTEKGKYVELRCDPISGHTALYWYRQSLGQGPEFLIYFQGTGAADDSGLPNDRFFAVRPEGSVSTLKIQRTERGDSAVYLCASSQQGTDTQYFGPGTRLTVL.

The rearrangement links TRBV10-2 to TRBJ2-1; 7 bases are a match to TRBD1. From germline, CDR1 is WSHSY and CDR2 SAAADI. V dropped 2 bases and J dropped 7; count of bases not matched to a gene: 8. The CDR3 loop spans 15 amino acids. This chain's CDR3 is CASSELGGARNEQFF. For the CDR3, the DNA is TGCGCCAGCAGTGAGCTAGGGGGCGCTCGGAATGAGCAGTTCTTC.

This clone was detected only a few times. CDR3: CASSSDRNTEAFF. CDR3 nucleotides: TGCGCCAGCAGTTCTGACAGGAACACTGAAGCTTTCTTT. The rearrangement joins TRBV10-1 to TRBJ1-1; tentative D call: TRBD1 (5 bases). Trimming removed 5 bases from V and 1 base from J, with 8 bases in between. CDR1 WNHNN and CDR2 SYGVQD come from the germline V gene (reference sequence). CDR3 length equals 13 residues.

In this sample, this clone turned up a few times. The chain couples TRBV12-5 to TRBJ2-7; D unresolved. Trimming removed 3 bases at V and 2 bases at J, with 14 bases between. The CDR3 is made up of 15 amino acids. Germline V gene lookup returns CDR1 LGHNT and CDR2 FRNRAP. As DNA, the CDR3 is TGTGCTAGTGGTTTCCCCGGAGCTCTTCCCTACGAGCAGTACTTC. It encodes CASGFPGALPYEQYF.

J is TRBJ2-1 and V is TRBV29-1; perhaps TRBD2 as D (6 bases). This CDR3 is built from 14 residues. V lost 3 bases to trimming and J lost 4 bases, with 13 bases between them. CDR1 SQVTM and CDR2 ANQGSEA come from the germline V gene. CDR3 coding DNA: TGCAGCGTTGATTCGGCGGGACCGTACAATGAGCAGTTCTTC. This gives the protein CSVDSAGPYNEQFF.

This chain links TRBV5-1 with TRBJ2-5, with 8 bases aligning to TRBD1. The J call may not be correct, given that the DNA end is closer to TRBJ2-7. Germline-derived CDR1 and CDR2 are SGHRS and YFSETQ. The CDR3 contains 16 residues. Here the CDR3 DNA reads TGCGCCAGCAGCCCGGAGGGGGCAGGGGGCGGCCACGAGCAGTACTTC. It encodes CASSPEGAGGGHEQYF.

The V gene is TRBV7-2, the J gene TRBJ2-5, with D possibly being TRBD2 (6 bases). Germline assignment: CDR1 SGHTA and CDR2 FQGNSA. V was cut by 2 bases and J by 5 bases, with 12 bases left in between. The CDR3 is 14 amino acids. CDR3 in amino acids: CASSLWGVWETQYF. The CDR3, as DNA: TGTGCCAGCAGCTTATGGGGGGTATGGGAGACCCAGTACTTC.

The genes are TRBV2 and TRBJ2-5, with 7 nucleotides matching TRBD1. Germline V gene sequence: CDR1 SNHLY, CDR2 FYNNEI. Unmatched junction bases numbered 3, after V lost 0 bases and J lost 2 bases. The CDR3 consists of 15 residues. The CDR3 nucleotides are TGTGCCAGCAGTGAAGCATGGACAGGACAAGAGACCCAGTACTTC. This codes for CASSEAWTGQETQYF.

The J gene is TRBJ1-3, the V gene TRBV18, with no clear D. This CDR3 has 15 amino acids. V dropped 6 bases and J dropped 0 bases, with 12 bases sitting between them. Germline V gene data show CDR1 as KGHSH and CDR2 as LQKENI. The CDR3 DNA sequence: TGTGCCAGCTCGGTTAACACGAACTCTGGAAACACCATATATTTT. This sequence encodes CASSVNTNSGNTIYF.

CDR3 sequence reads: CASSLFMNTEAFF. In DNA, the CDR3 is TGTGCCAGCAGTTTATTTATGAACACTGAAGCTTTCTTT. The chain is built from TRBV28 and TRBJ1-1; D uncertain. V lost 1 base and J 0 bases, leaving 3 bases between the germline ends. The CDR3 runs 13 residues. Germline V lookup: CDR1 MDHEN, CDR2 SYDVKM.

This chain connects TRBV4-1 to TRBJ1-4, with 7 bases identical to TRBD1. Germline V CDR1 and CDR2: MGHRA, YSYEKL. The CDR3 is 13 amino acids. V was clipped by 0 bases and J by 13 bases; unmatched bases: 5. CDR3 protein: CASSQERGHGLFF. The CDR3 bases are TGCGCCAGCAGCCAAGAAAGGGGGCATGGACTGTTTTTT.

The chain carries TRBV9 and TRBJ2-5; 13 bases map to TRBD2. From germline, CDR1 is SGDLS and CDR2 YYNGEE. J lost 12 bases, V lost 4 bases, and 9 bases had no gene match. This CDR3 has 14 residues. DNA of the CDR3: TGTGCCAGCAGCCCGAAACTAGCGGGAGGGCCGGAGTACTTC. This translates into CASSPKLAGGPEYF.

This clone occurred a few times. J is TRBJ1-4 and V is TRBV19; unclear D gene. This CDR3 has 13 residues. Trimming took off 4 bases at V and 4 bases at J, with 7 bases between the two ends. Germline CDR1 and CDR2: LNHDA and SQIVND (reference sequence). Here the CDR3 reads CASSTGLNEKLFF. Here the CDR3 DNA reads TGTGCCAGTAGTACTGGGCTTAATGAAAAACTGTTTTTT.

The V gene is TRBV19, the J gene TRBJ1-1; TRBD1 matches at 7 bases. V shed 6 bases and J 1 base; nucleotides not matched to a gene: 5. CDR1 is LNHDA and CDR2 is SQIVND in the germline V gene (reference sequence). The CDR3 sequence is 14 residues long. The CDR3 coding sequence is TGTGCCAGTAGGACCCGGGACAGGAACACTGAAGCTTTCTTT. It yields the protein CASRTRDRNTEAFF.

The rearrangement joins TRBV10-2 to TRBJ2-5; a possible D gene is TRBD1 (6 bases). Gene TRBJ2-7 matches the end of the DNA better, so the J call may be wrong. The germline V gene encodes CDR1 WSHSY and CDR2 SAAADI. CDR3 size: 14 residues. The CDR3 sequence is CASTGDRRIYEQYF. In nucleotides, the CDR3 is TGCGCCAGCACCGGAGACAGGAGGATTTACGAGCAGTACTTC.

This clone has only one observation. CDR3 amino acids: CASSPGPGNTIYF. The CDR3 DNA reads TGTGCCAGCAGCCCCGGTCCTGGAAACACCATATATTTT. The rearrangement links TRBV7-7 to TRBJ1-3; D is unresolved. The germline V gene encodes CDR1 SSHAT and CDR2 FNYEAQ (reference sequence). The ends were cut back, 5 bases at V and 2 bases at J, with 7 bases in the middle. The CDR3 has 13 amino acids. The whole variable domain, filled in from reference TRBV7-7 and TRBJ1-3, reads GAGVSQSPRYKVTKRGQDVTLRCDPISSHATLYWYQQALGQGPEFLTYFNYEAQPDKSGLPSDRFSAERPEGSISTLTIQRTEQRDSAMYRCASSPGPGNTIYFGEGSWLTVV.